The rows below give T cell receptor beta chains drawn from one sample of a study of identical twins. TCRdb called the 5' RACE reads again in MiXCR, with one record for every CDR3 protein. Of 1.5 million to 2 million distinct CDR3 sequences in the sample, less than 35% were seen once. Source material: cord blood. Source of these receptors: a newborn girl in good health. Each CDR3 is given with its conserved first and last residue. A D gene is named only where the DNA matches it firmly. Only some rows state a clone size, as once, few, many or a class for expanded clones.

>NA|NA|TRBJ1-5|TRBV7-2
CASSPQGPLSNQPQHF
TGTGCCAGCAGCCCTCAGGGGCCCCTAAGCAATCAGCCCCAGCATTTT
>NA|TRBD1|TRBJ2-5|TRBV20-1
CSAGSLNRGQETQYF
TGCAGTGCTGGGTCCCTTAACAGGGGGCAAGAGACCCAGTACTTC
>NA|NA|TRBJ1-2|TRBV5-1
CASSSEGVARNYGYTF
TGCGCCAGCAGCTCTGAAGGGGTCGCCAGAAACTATGGCTACACCTTC
>NA|NA|TRBJ1-5|TRBV21-1
CASSNPTGTNQPQHF
TGTGCCAGCAGCAATCCCACAGGTACCAATCAGCCCCAGCATTTT
>NA|TRBD2|TRBJ2-3|TRBV2
CASYSGRGTDTRYF
TGTGCCAGTTATAGCGGGAGGGGCACAGATACGCGGTATTTT
>many|NA|TRBJ2-7|TRBV14
CASSQGRFSYEQYF
TGTGCCAGCAGCCAGGGACGGTTCTCCTACGAGCAGTACTTC
>many|TRBD1|TRBJ2-4|TRBV20-1
CSANDRGENIQYF
TGCAGTGCTAACGACAGGGGGGAGAACATTCAGTACTTC
>once|NA|TRBJ1-4|TRBV2
CASIEPGANEKLFF
TGTGCCAGCATCGAGCCGGGAGCTAATGAAAAACTGTTTTTT
>few|TRBD2|TRBJ2-1|TRBV20-1
CSDQRASGSGEQFF
TGCAGTGATCAGAGGGCTAGCGGGAGTGGTGAGCAGTTCTTC
>few|TRBD1|TRBJ1-5|TRBV11-2
CASSPSGQVGQPQHF
TGTGCCAGCAGCCCCAGCGGACAGGTCGGTCAGCCCCAGCATTTT
>NA|TRBD2|TRBJ2-7|TRBV20-1
CSASRLAVTYEQYF
TGCAGTGCTAGCAGACTAGCGGTAACCTACGAGCAGTACTTC
>NA|NA|TRBJ2-7|TRBV7-6
CASSLSSPATYEQYF
TGTGCCAGCAGCTTATCGTCGCCAGCCACCTACGAGCAGTACTTC
>few|NA|TRBJ1-3|TRBV5-1
CASASGGNTIYF
TGCGCCAGCGCCAGTGGAGGAAACACCATATATTTT
>NA|TRBD1|TRBJ2-1|TRBV10-3
CTISIPGQDSYNEQFF
TGTACCATCAGTATACCGGGACAGGATTCCTACAATGAGCAGTTCTTC
>once|NA|TRBJ1-5|TRBV7-9
CASSSEDGNQPQHF
TGTGCCAGCAGCTCCGAGGACGGGAATCAGCCCCAGCATTTT
>few|NA|TRBJ1-1|TRBV6-5
CASSAGRENTEAFF
TGTGCCAGCAGTGCGGGACGGGAAAACACTGAAGCTTTCTTT
>few|TRBD1|TRBJ1-1|TRBV13
CAGRTGTGQTEAFF
TGTGCCGGAAGGACAGGGACAGGTCAGACGGAAGCTTTCTTT
>NA|NA|TRBJ2-4|TRBV13
CASSLEDVQYF
TGTGCCAGCAGCTTAGAGGACGTTCAGTACTTC
>NA|NA|TRBJ2-3|TRBV2
CAGSPGGGGTDTQYF
TGTGCCGGCAGCCCTGGAGGGGGAGGCACAGATACGCAGTATTTT
>NA|TRBD2|TRBJ2-7|TRBV6-2/TRBV6-3
CASSTPGLAGSISYEQYF
TGTGCCAGCAGTACTCCGGGACTAGCGGGTTCGATCTCCTACGAGCAGTACTTC
>NA|NA|TRBJ1-4|TRBV24-1
CATRFGKKLFF
TGTGCCACCCGGTTCGGGAAAAAACTGTTTTTT
>NA|TRBD1|TRBJ1-6|TRBV27
CASSELQGANSPLHF
TGTGCCAGCAGCGAACTACAGGGGGCCAATTCACCCCTCCACTTT
>NA|NA|TRBJ2-7|TRBV28
CASSADPGEQYF
TGTGCCAGCAGTGCAGATCCGGGCGAGCAGTACTTC
>NA|NA|TRBJ1-2|TRBV3-1
CASSQESLLGYGCTF
TGTGCCAGCAGCCAAGAATCCCTTTTGGGCTATGGCTGCACCTTC
>NA|NA|TRBJ2-7|TRBV28
CASSPHLGGYIYEQYF
TGTGCCAGCAGTCCGCACCTAGGCGGATATATATACGAGCAGTACTTC
>few|NA|TRBJ2-3|TRBV30
CAWRRKEVGTDTQYF
TGTGCCTGGAGGCGGAAAGAGGTGGGGACAGATACGCAGTATTTT
>few|NA|TRBJ1-2|TRBV3-1
CASSQALGQQGYTF
TGTGCCAGCAGCCAGGCCCTTGGACAGCAAGGCTACACCTTC
>few|TRBD1|TRBJ1-2|TRBV5-1
CASSLDPDRGYGYTF
TGCGCCAGCAGCTTGGATCCGGACAGGGGCTATGGCTACACCTTC
>once|TRBD2|TRBJ2-7|TRBV11-2
CASSWAGTSGAYNEQYF
TGTGCCAGCAGCTGGGCGGGGACTAGCGGAGCCTACAATGAGCAGTACTTC
>many|TRBD1|TRBJ1-2|TRBV5-1
CASRWDSNYGYTF
TGCGCCAGCAGGTGGGACAGTAACTATGGCTACACCTTC
>NA|NA|TRBJ2-5|TRBV28
CASRESAKETQYF
TGTGCCAGCAGGGAGTCCGCGAAAGAGACCCAGTACTTC
>few|NA|TRBJ2-7|TRBV10-2
CASRELFSLRGYEQYF
TGCGCCAGCAGGGAGCTTTTTAGTCTCAGGGGCTACGAGCAGTACTTC
>NA|NA|TRBJ2-7|TRBV4-1
CASSQEGGPHNEQYF
TGCGCCAGCAGCCAAGAAGGGGGACCCCACAATGAGCAGTACTTC
>few|NA|TRBJ2-3|TRBV20-1
CSASPGLFRDSTQYF
TGCAGTGCTAGCCCTGGACTTTTCCGGGATAGTACGCAGTATTTT
>few|TRBD2|TRBJ2-7|TRBV20-1
CSARGTSGYNEQYF
TGCAGTGCTAGAGGGACTAGCGGGTACAATGAGCAGTACTTC
>NA|NA|TRBJ1-1|TRBV7-2
CASSFGEITEAFF
TGTGCCAGCAGCTTTGGGGAGATCACTGAAGCTTTCTTT
>few|NA|TRBJ2-5|TRBV18
CASSPRTTGETQYF
TGTGCCAGCTCACCGCGGACAACGGGGGAGACCCAGTACTTC
>NA|TRBD1|TRBJ2-3|TRBV24-1
CATSDRSTGETDTQYF
TGTGCCACCAGTGACCGATCGACAGGGGAGACAGATACGCAGTATTTT
>NA|TRBD2|TRBJ2-7|TRBV29-1
CSVVWASGLGRNEQYF
TGCAGCGTTGTCTGGGCTAGCGGGCTAGGGAGGAATGAGCAGTACTTC
>few|TRBD1|TRBJ1-5|TRBV20-1
CSARDRDNQPQHF
TGCAGTGCTAGGGACAGGGACAATCAGCCCCAGCATTTT
>NA|NA|TRBJ2-7|TRBV27
CASSSGDRSYEQYF
TGTGCCAGCAGTTCCGGGGACCGATCCTACGAGCAGTACTTC
>NA|TRBD1|TRBJ1-1|TRBV20-1
CSASPDRVNTEAFF
TGCAGTGCTAGTCCCGACAGGGTGAACACTGAAGCTTTCTTT
>many|NA|TRBJ2-1|TRBV29-1
CSVDGVEGGYNEQFF
TGCAGCGTTGACGGGGTAGAGGGGGGTTACAATGAGCAGTTCTTC
>few|TRBD2|TRBJ2-4|TRBV7-2
CASSFRAGVAKNIQYF
TGTGCCAGCAGCTTCAGAGCGGGAGTAGCCAAAAACATTCAGTACTTC
>many|NA|TRBJ2-4|TRBV10-3
CAIREAREQYF
TGTGCCATCAGAGAAGCCAGGGAGCAGTACTTC
>few|NA|TRBJ2-3|TRBV20-1
CSARDRLSSTDTQYF
TGCAGTGCTAGAGATAGACTGTCAAGCACAGATACGCAGTATTTT
>NA|NA|TRBJ2-1|TRBV3-1
CASRSSASEGSSYNEQFF
TGTGCCAGCAGGAGTTCGGCTAGCGAAGGAAGCTCCTACAATGAGCAGTTCTTC
>NA|TRBD2|TRBJ2-3|TRBV15
CATSRDSGISLNTQYF
TGTGCCACCAGCAGAGATAGCGGGATCTCTCTAAATACGCAGTATTTT
>NA|TRBD1|TRBJ1-5|TRBV10-3
CAISELAGTGGNQPQHF
TGTGCCATCAGTGAGTTAGCCGGGACAGGGGGCAATCAGCCCCAGCATTTT
>NA|NA|TRBJ1-2|TRBV4-1
CASSQARTFYGYTF
TGCGCCAGCAGCCAAGCCAGGACCTTCTATGGCTACACCTTC
>once|NA|TRBJ1-4|TRBV28
CASKGPSGGEKLFF
TGTGCCAGCAAGGGTCCATCGGGGGGTGAAAAACTGTTTTTT
>NA|TRBD1|TRBJ2-7|TRBV14
CASSQGGGYYEQYF
TGTGCCAGCAGCCAAGGAGGGGGCTACTACGAGCAGTACTTC
>NA|TRBD2|TRBJ2-7|TRBV28
CASTRTSGRVSSYEQYF
TGTGCCAGCACCAGGACTAGCGGGAGGGTAAGCTCCTACGAGCAGTACTTC